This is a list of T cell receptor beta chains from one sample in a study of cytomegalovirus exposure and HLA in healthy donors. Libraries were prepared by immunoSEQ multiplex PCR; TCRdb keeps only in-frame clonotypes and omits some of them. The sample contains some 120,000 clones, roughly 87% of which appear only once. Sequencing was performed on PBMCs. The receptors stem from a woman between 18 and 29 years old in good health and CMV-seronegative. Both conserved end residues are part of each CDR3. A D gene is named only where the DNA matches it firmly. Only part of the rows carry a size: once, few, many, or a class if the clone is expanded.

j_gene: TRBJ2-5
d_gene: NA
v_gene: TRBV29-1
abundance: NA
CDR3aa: CSVEDQQQETQYF
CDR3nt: TGCAGCGTTGAAGATCAACAGCAAGAGACCCAGTACTTC

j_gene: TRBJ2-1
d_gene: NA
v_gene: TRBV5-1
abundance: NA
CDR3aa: CASSFGDSSYNEQFF
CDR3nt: TGCGCCAGCAGCTTTGGGGACTCCTCCTACAATGAGCAGTTCTTC

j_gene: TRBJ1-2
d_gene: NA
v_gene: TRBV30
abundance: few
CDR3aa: CAWSDTDYYGYTF
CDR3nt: TGTGCCTGGAGCGACACTGATTACTATGGCTACACCTTC

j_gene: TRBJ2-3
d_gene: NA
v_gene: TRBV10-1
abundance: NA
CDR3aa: CATLCYKSTDTQYF
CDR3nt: TGCGCCACCCTGTGTTACAAGAGCACAGATACGCAGTATTTT

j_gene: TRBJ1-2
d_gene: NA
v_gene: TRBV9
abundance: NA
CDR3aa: CASSVGGGRGYTF
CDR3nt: TGTGCCAGCAGCGTAGGGGGGGGCCGCGGCTACACCTTC

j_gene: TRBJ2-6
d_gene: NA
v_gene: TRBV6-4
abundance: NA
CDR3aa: CASSDAPGRAGANVLTF
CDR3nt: TGTGCCAGCAGTGACGCTCCCGGCAGGGCTGGGGCCAACGTCCTGACTTTC

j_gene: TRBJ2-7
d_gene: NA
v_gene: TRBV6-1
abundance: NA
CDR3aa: CASSEFDEQYF
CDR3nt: TGTGCCAGCAGTGAGTTCGACGAGCAGTACTTC

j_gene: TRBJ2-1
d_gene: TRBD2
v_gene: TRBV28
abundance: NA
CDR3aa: CASSLPAGGPENEQFF
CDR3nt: TGTGCCAGCAGTTTGCCGGCGGGAGGGCCAGAAAATGAGCAGTTCTTC

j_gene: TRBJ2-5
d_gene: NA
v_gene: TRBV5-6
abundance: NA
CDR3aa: CASSLLTGTLETQYF
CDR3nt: TGTGCCAGCAGCCTACTGACCGGGACACTAGAGACCCAGTACTTC

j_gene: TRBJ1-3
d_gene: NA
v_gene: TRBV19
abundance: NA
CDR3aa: CASSTTGLQGGNTIYF
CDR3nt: TGTGCCAGTAGTACCACAGGGCTCCAAGGAGGAAACACCATATATTTT

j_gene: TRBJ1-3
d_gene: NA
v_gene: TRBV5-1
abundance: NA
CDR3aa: CASSPDSSGNTIYF
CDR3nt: TGCGCCAGCAGCCCGGACAGCTCTGGAAACACCATATATTTT

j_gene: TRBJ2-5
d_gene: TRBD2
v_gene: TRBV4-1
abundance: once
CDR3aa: CASSQDGTSLETQYF
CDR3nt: TGCGCCAGCAGCCAAGACGGGACTAGTCTAGAGACCCAGTACTTC

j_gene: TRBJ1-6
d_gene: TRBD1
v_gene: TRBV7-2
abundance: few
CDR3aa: CASSFWTGANSPLHF
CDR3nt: TGTGCCAGCAGCTTTTGGACAGGGGCTAATTCACCCCTCCACTTT

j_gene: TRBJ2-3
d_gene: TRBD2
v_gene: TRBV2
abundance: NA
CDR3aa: CASRGSGGPDTQYF
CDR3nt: TGTGCCAGCAGGGGAAGCGGGGGGCCAGATACGCAGTATTTT